This T cell receptor (beta chain) comes out of a study of T cell responses to AZD1222 COVID-19 vaccine. The CDR3 length is 12 residues. Germline assignment: CDR1 LNHNV and CDR2 YYDKDF (reference sequence). Profiled with immunoSEQ multiplex PCR; TCRdb holds only in-frame clones, not every one. Seen here are some 200,000 clones, approximately 94% observed once, and the top ten hold around 1.7%. Details on this clone: The antigen remains undetermined. Mismatch with germline at one junction end may stem from a read error.

Study outcomes and limitations: White British ancestry dominated among donors, who included more females, and clonal diversity was possibly underestimated.

V gene TRBV15 combines with J gene TRBJ1-2; perhaps TRBD1 as D (5 bases). This clonotype was obtained from an adult who received the MenACWY meningococcal vaccine as a control. The starting material was peripheral blood, obtained 28 days after the second dose of the MenACWY control vaccine. CDR3 nucleotides: TGTGCCACCAGCGGACAAAAAGGGAACACCGACTTC. Its protein is CATSGQKGNTDF. Combining the CDR3 with reference TRBV15 and TRBJ1-2 gives the whole variable domain DAMVIQNPRYQVTQFGKPVTLSCSQTLNHNVMYWYQQKSSQAPKLLFHYYDKDFNNEADTPDNFQSRRPNTSFCFLDIRSPGLGDTAMYLCATSGQKGNTDFGSGTRLTVV.